The sequence of this T cell receptor beta chain was determined in a study of blood T cell repertoires in COVID-19. Profiling relied on immunoSEQ multiplex PCR, and the TCRdb table lists in-frame clones only, not all of them. This table holds almost 300,000 clones, approximately 86% found once. This clone has just a few counts. The V gene lost 10 bases and the J gene lost 3 bases, with 18 bases spanning the gap. Germline loops: CDR1 ENHRY, CDR2 SYGVKD. The CDR3 loop spans 14 amino acids. The gene calls are TRBV10-3 and TRBJ2-5; maybe TRBD2 (6 bases). The TCR was taken from a man aged 70-80 years with acute or convalescent COVID-19. The sample consisted of peripheral blood. CDR3 loop: CASRGGAGEETQYF. CDR3 nucleotide sequence: TGTGCCAGCCGCGGCGGGGCGGGTGAAGAGACCCAGTACTTC.